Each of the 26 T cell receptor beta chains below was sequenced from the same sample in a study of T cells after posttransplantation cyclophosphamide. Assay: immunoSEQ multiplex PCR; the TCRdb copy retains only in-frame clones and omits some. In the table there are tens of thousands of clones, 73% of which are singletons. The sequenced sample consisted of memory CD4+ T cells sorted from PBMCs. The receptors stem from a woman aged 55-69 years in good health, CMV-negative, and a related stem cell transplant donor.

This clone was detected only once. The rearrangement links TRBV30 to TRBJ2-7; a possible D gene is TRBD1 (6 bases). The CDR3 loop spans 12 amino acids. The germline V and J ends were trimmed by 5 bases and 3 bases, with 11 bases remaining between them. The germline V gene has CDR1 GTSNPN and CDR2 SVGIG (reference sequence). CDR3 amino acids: CAWGGHFYEQYF. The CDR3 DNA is TGTGCCTGGGGGGGCCACTTCTACGAGCAGTACTTC. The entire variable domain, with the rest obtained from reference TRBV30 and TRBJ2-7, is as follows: SQTIHQWPATLVQPVGSPLSLECTVEGTSNPNLYWYRQAAGRGLQLLFYSVGIGQISSEVPQNLSASRPQDRQFILSSKKLLLSDSGFYLCAWGGHFYEQYFGPGTRLTVT.

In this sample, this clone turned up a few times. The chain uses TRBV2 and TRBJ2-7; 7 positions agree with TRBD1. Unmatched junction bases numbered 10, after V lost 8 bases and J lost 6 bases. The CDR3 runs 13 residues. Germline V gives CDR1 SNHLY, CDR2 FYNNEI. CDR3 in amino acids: CASPRQGTLEQYF. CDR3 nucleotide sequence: TGTGCCAGCCCCCGACAGGGAACTCTCGAGCAGTACTTC.

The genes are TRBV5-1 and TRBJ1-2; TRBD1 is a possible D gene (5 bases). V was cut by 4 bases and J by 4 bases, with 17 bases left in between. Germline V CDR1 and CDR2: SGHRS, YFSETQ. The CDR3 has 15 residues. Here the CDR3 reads CASSGVGGLSYGYTF. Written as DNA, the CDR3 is TGCGCCAGCAGCGGGGTCGGGGGGTTATCCTATGGCTACACCTTC.

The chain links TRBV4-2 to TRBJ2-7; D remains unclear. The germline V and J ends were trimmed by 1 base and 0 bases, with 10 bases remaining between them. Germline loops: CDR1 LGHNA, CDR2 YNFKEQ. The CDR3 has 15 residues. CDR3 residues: CASSQVVGPSYEQYF. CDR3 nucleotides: TGTGCCAGCAGCCAAGTCGTGGGCCCCTCCTACGAGCAGTACTTC.

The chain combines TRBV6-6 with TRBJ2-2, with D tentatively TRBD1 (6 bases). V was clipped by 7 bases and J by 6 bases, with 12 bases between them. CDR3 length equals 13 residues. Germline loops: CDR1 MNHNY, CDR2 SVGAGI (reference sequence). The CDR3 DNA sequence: TGTGCCAGCATCCACAGGGATTCCGGGGAGCTGTTTTTT. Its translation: CASIHRDSGELFF.

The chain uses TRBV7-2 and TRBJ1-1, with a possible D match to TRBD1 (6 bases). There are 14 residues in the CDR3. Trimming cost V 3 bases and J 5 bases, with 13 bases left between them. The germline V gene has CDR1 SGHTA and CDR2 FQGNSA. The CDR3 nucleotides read TGTGCCAGCAGCTTCAGGTGGGGGCGTACTGAAGCTTTCTTT. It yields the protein CASSFRWGRTEAFF.

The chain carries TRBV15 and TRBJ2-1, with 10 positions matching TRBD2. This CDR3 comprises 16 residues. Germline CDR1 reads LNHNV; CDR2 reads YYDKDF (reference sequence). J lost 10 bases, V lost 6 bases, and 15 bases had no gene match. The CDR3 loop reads CATRASGTSGAMEQFF. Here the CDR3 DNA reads TGTGCCACCAGAGCCTCCGGAACTAGCGGGGCCATGGAGCAGTTCTTC.

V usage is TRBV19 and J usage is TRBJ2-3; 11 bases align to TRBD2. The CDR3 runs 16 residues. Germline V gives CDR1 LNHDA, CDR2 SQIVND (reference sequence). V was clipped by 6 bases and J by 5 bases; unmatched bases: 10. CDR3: CASRSSGGASEDTQYF. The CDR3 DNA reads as TGTGCCAGTAGAAGTAGCGGGGGGGCTTCGGAAGATACGCAGTATTTT.

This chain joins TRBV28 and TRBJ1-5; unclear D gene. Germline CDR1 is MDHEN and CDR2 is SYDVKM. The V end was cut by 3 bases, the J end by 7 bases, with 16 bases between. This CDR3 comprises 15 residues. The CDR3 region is CASSFFALREQPQHF. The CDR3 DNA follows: TGTGCCAGCAGTTTTTTCGCTCTGCGGGAACAGCCCCAGCATTTT.

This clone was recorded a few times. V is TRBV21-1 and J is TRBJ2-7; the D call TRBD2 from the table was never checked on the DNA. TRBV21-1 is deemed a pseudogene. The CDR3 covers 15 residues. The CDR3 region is CASSRGASESYEQYF. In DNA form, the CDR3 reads TGTGCCAGCAGCAGGGGAGCGTCAGAGTCCTACGAGCAGTACTTC.

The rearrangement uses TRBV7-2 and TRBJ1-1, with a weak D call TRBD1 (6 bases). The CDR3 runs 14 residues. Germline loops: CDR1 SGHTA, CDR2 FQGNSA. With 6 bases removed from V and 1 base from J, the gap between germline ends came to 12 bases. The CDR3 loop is CASRLTGPNTEAFF. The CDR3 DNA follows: TGTGCCAGCAGATTGACAGGCCCGAACACTGAAGCTTTCTTT. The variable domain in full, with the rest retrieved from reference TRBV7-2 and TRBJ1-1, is GAGVSQSPSNKVTEKGKDVELRCDPISGHTALYWYRQSLGQGLEFLIYFQGNSAPDKSGLPSDRFSAERTGGSVSTLTIQRTQQEDSAVYLCASRLTGPNTEAFFGQGTRLTVV.

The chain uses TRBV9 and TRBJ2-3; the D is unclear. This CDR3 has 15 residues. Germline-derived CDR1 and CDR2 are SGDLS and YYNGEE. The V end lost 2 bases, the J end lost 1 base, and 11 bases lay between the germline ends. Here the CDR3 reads CASSVMTAGTDTQYF. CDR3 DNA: TGTGCCAGCAGCGTTATGACCGCGGGCACAGATACGCAGTATTTT.

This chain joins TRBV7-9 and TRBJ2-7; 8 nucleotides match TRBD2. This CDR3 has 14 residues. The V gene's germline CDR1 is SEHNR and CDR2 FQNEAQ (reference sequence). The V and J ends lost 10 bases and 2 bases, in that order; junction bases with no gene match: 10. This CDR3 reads CAMGRAGGTYEQYF. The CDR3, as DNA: TGTGCCATGGGGCGGGCGGGAGGTACCTACGAGCAGTACTTC.

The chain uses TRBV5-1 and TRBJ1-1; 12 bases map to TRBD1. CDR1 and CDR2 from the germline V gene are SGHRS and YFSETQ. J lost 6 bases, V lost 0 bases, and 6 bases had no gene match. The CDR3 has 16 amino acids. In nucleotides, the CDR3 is TGCGCCAGCAGCTTGGGAGGGACAGGGGGCTTACCTGAAGCTTTCTTT. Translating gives CASSLGGTGGLPEAFF. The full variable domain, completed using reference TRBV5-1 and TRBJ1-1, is KAGVTQTPRYLIKTRGQQVTLSCSPISGHRSVSWYQQTPGQGLQFLFEYFSETQRNKGNFPGRFSGRQFSNSRSEMNVSTLELGDSALYLCASSLGGTGGLPEAFFGQGTRLTVV.

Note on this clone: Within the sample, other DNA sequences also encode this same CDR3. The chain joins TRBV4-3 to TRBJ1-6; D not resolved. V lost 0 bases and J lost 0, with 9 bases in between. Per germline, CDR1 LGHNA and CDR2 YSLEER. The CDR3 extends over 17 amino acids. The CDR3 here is CASSQDLGSSYNSPLHF. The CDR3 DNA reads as TGCGCCAGCAGCCAAGATCTAGGGAGCTCCTATAATTCACCCCTCCACTTT.

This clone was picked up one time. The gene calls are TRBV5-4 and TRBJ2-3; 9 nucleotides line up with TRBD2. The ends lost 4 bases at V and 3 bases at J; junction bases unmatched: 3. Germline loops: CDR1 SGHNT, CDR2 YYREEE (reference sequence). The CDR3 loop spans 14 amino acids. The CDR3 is CASSRLAATDTQYF. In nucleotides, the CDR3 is TGTGCCAGCAGCCGACTAGCGGCTACAGATACGCAGTATTTT. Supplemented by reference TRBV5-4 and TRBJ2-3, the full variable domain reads ETGVTQSPTHLIKTRGQQVTLRCSSQSGHNTVSWYQQALGQGPQFIFQYYREEENGRGNFPPRFSGLQFPNYSSELNVNALELDDSALYLCASSRLAATDTQYFGPGTRLTVL.

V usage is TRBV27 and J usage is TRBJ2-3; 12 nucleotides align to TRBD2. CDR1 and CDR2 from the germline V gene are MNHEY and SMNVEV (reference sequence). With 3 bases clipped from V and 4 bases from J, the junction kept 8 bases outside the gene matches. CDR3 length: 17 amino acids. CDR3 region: CASSFETSGSSADTQYF. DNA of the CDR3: TGTGCCAGCAGTTTTGAGACTAGCGGGAGTAGTGCAGATACGCAGTATTTT.

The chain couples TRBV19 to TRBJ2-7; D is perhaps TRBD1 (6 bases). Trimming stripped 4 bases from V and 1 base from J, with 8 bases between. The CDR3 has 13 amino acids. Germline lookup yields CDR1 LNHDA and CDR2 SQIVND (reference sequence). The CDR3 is CASSTGTSYEQYF. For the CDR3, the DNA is TGTGCCAGTAGTACCGGGACATCCTACGAGCAGTACTTC.

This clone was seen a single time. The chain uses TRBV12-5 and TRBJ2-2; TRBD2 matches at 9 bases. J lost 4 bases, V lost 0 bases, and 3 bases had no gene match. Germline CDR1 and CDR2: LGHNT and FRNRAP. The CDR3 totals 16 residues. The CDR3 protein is CASGLVLAGFTGELFF. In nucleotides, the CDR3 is TGTGCTAGTGGTTTGGTACTAGCGGGCTTCACCGGGGAGCTGTTTTTT. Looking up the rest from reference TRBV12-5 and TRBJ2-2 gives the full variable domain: DARVTQTPRHKVTEMGQEVTMRCQPILGHNTVFWYRQTMMQGLELLAYFRNRAPLDDSGMPKDRFSAEMPDATLATLKIQPSEPRDSAVYFCASGLVLAGFTGELFFGEGSRLTVL.

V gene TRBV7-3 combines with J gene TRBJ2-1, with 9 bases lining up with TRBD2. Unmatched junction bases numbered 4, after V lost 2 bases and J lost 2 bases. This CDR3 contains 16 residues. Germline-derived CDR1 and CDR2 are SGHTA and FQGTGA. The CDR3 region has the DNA TGTGCCAGCAGCTTAGGCGGCGGGAGGGCCTACAATGAGCAGTTCTTC. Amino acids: CASSLGGGRAYNEQFF.

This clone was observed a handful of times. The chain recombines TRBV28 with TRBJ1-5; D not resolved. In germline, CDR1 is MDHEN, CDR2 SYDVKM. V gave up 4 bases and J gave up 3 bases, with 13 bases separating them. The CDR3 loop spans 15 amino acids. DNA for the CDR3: TGTGCCAGCAGTTCGTCTGGCAGGCACAATCAGCCCCAGCATTTT. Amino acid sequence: CASSSSGRHNQPQHF.

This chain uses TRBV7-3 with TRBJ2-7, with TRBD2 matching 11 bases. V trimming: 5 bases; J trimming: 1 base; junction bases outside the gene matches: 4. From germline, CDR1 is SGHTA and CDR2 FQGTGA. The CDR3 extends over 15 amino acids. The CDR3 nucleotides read TGTGCCAGCAGCAATAGCGGGGGGGCGTCCTACGAGCAGTACTTC. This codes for CASSNSGGASYEQYF.

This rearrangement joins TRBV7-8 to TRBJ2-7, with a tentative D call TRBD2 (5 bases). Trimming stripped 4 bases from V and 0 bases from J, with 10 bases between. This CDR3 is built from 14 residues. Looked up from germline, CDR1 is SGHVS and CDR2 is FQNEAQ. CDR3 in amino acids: CASSSRGASYEQYF. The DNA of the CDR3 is TGTGCCAGCAGCTCCCGGGGAGCCTCCTACGAGCAGTACTTC.

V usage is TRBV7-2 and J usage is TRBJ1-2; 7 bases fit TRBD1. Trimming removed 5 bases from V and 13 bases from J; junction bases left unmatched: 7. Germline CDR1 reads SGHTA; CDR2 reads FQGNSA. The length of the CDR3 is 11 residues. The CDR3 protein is CASSAGQAFTF. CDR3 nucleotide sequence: TGTGCCAGCAGCGCAGGACAGGCCTTCACCTTC.

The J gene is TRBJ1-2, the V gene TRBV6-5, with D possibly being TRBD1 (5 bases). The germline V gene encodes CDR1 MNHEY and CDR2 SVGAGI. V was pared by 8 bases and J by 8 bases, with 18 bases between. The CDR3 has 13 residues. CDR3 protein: CASLGQGVEGYTF. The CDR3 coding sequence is TGTGCCAGCCTCGGCCAGGGCGTGGAAGGCTACACCTTC.

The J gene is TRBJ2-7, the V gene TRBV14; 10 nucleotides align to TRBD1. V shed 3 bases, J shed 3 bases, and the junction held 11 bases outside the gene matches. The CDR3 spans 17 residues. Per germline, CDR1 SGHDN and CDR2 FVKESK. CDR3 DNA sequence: TGTGCCAGCAGCCAGACCGGGACAGGGGTCTTGGGCTACGAGCAGTACTTC. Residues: CASSQTGTGVLGYEQYF. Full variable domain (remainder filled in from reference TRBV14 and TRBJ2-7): EAGVTQFPSHSVIEKGQTVTLRCDPISGHDNLYWYRRVMGKEIKFLLHFVKESKQDESGMPNNRFLAERTGGTYSTLKVQPAELEDSGVYFCASSQTGTGVLGYEQYFGPGTRLTVT.